This entry lists 30 T cell receptor beta chains sequenced from one sample in a study of PD-1 blockade in classical Hodgkin lymphoma. Using immunoSEQ multiplex PCR, the repertoire was profiled, and TCRdb retains in-frame clones only, with some absent. This sample has around 34,000 clones; over 60% occur once, and the top ten carry approximately 15%. Every patient was affected by relapse after autologous stem cell transplantation, while exposure to brentuximab vedotin was not uniform. Sequences were derived from peripheral blood mononuclear cells (PBMCs), sampled before the second cycle of nivolumab. These receptors all come from a human donor with classical Hodgkin lymphoma.

The rearrangement links TRBV6-1 to TRBJ1-3; D may be TRBD1 (5 bases). Trimming stripped 0 bases from V and 1 base from J, with 7 bases between. Per germline, CDR1 MNHNS and CDR2 SASEGT. The CDR3 consists of 15 residues. CDR3 DNA sequence: TGTGCCAGCAGTGAAGCGGGGGGATCTGGAAACACCATATATTTT. The encoded protein is CASSEAGGSGNTIYF.

This clone turned up a few times. The V and J genes are TRBV6-6 and TRBJ1-6, with unresolved D. Germline V lookup: CDR1 MNHNY, CDR2 SVGAGI (reference sequence). V shed 6 bases and J shed 9 bases, with 18 bases lying between them. The CDR3 is 15 residues long. CDR3 in amino acids: CASSPVRTPSSPLHF. Here the CDR3 DNA reads TGTGCCAGCAGCCCCGTTAGGACCCCTTCTTCACCCCTCCACTTT.

V usage is TRBV7-2 and J usage is TRBJ1-4; 8 bases fit TRBD1. Germline-derived CDR1 and CDR2 are SGHTA and FQGNSA. CDR3 length: 14 residues. The ends lost 5 bases at V and 7 bases at J; junction bases unmatched: 6. CDR3 sequence: CASSIQGAGEKLFF. The CDR3 region has the DNA TGTGCCAGCAGCATTCAGGGGGCCGGTGAAAAACTGTTTTTT.

In its sample, this clone ranks as medium-sized (0.01 to 0.1%). V is TRBV6-5 and J is TRBJ2-7; D remains ambiguous. V lost 2 bases and J 0 bases, leaving 8 bases between the germline ends. Germline V lookup: CDR1 MNHEY, CDR2 SVGAGI. The CDR3 runs to 14 residues. The CDR3 reads CASSYQLSSYEQYF. DNA of the CDR3: TGTGCCAGCAGTTACCAGCTAAGCTCCTACGAGCAGTACTTC.

The CDR3 region is CASSLVGNRNEKLFF. Written as DNA, the CDR3 is TGTGCCAGCAGCTTAGTCGGGAACCGTAATGAAAAACTGTTTTTT. The V gene is TRBV7-9, the J gene TRBJ1-4; D ambiguous. Trimming stripped 1 base from V and 4 bases from J, with 10 bases between. The germline CDR1 and CDR2 sequences are SEHNR and FQNEAQ (reference sequence). The CDR3 has 15 residues.

V gene TRBV19 combines with J gene TRBJ1-3, with D hard to call. CDR1 is LNHDA and CDR2 is SQIVND in the germline V gene (reference sequence). CDR3 length: 16 residues. V was shortened by 5 bases and J by 0 bases, with 14 bases between the two germline ends. The CDR3 sequence: CASSSPSGSSGNTIYF. The CDR3 nucleotides are TGTGCCAGTAGTTCGCCGTCGGGGAGCTCTGGAAACACCATATATTTT.

About this clone: A read error is possible here, since a much larger clone lies one base away. This sequence joins TRBV27 and TRBJ2-1; a weak D match, TRBD2 (5 bases). The length of the CDR3 is 13 residues. Germline assignment: CDR1 MNHEY and CDR2 SMNVEV (reference sequence). CDR3 sequence (DNA): TGTGCCAGCAGTTTATCGGCGGGCAATGGGCAGTTCTTC. Amino acids: CASSLSAGNGQFF.

The rearrangement links TRBV5-1 to TRBJ2-3, with 8 bases matching TRBD2. Germline V lookup: CDR1 SGHRS, CDR2 YFSETQ. The CDR3 extends over 14 amino acids. Germline trimming cut 4 bases from V and 3 bases from J; bases unmatched to any gene: 4. This CDR3 reads CASSSGLATDTQYF. The DNA for the CDR3 is TGCGCCAGCAGCAGTGGACTAGCTACAGATACGCAGTATTTT. The variable domain in full, with the rest retrieved from reference TRBV5-1 and TRBJ2-3, is KAGVTQTPRYLIKTRGQQVTLSCSPISGHRSVSWYQQTPGQGLQFLFEYFSETQRNKGNFPGRFSGRQFSNSRSEMNVSTLELGDSALYLCASSSGLATDTQYFGPGTRLTVL.

The chain is built from TRBV5-1 and TRBJ2-7, with 11 nucleotides matching TRBD2. The CDR3 is 16 amino acids. V lost 1 base, J lost 2 bases, and 5 bases stayed unmatched. CDR1 is SGHRS and CDR2 is YFSETQ in the germline V gene. The CDR3 bases are TGCGCCAGCAGCTTGACTAGCGGGGGCCTTACCTACGAGCAGTACTTC. This gives the protein CASSLTSGGLTYEQYF.

This chain uses TRBV30 with TRBJ2-5; TRBD2 matches at 9 bases. Germline CDR1 and CDR2: GTSNPN and SVGIG (reference sequence). The V gene end was trimmed by 7 bases and the J gene end by 4 bases; junction bases not matched to a gene: 10. This CDR3 has 14 amino acids. As DNA, the CDR3 is TGTGCCTCGCCTAGCGGGGACGGAGGAGAGACCCAGTACTTC. Protein product: CASPSGDGGETQYF.

This sequence joins TRBV4-3 and TRBJ2-2, with 11 bases aligning to TRBD2. Looked up from germline, CDR1 is LGHNA and CDR2 is YSLEER. The J segment lost 7 bases and the V segment lost 1 base, leaving 11 bases of the junction unmatched. This CDR3 comprises 18 residues. DNA for the CDR3: TGCGCCAGCAGCCAAGCCCTGCCGACTAGCGGGGCTTTCGGGGAGCTGTTTTTT. It translates to CASSQALPTSGAFGELFF.

Written as DNA, the CDR3 is TGTGCCAGCAGCTTGGGCCAGGACACCGGGGAGCTGTTTTTT. Translating gives CASSLGQDTGELFF. This rearrangement joins TRBV5-4 to TRBJ2-2; D call uncertain. Germline CDR1 is SGHNT and CDR2 is YYREEE (reference sequence). This CDR3 has 14 amino acids. V gave up 0 bases and J gave up 3 bases, with 6 bases separating them.

This clone was seen a single time. The genes are TRBV30 and TRBJ2-7; D is perhaps TRBD2 (7 bases). V lost 4 bases and J 0 bases, leaving 16 bases between the germline ends. This CDR3 has 15 residues. CDR1 is GTSNPN, CDR2 SVGIG, per germline (reference sequence). The CDR3 loop reads CAWTPKGGASYEQYF. For the CDR3, the DNA is TGTGCCTGGACTCCGAAAGGGGGGGCCTCCTACGAGCAGTACTTC.

The count of this clone is one. The chain links TRBV9 to TRBJ1-2, with 10 bases aligning to TRBD1. CDR1 SGDLS and CDR2 YYNGEE come from the germline V gene. The CDR3 covers 13 residues. V shed 3 bases, J shed 8 bases, and the junction held 4 bases outside the gene matches. CDR3 in DNA: TGTGCCAGCAGCGGGACGACAGGGGGCGGCTACACCTTC. It translates to CASSGTTGGGYTF.

The rearrangement links TRBV11-2 to TRBJ1-2; 7 positions match TRBD1. Looked up from germline, CDR1 is SGHAT and CDR2 is FQNNGV. The V segment lost 5 bases and the J segment 6 bases; nucleotides outside the gene matches: 12. The CDR3 has 15 residues. CDR3 residues: CASSQGVAGRDGYTF. CDR3 bases: TGTGCCAGCAGCCAGGGGGTGGCAGGGCGGGATGGCTACACCTTC.

The V call is TRBV19, the J call TRBJ2-2, with a tentative D call TRBD1 (5 bases). Germline V gene lookup returns CDR1 LNHDA and CDR2 SQIVND (reference sequence). The CDR3 sequence is 16 residues long. V shed 7 bases and J shed 4 bases, with 19 bases lying between them. The CDR3 reads CASNPKGSDGTGELFF. The CDR3 region has the DNA TGTGCCAGTAACCCGAAGGGGTCAGACGGCACCGGGGAGCTGTTTTTT.

The table lists this clone with a count of one. The gene calls are TRBV5-1 and TRBJ1-1; maybe TRBD1 (5 bases). Germline V CDR1 and CDR2: SGHRS, YFSETQ. The CDR3 is made up of 16 amino acids. The V end was cut by 0 bases, the J end by 1 base, with 13 bases between. The CDR3: CASSLGLVGANTEAFF. CDR3 coding DNA: TGCGCCAGCAGCTTGGGCCTTGTTGGGGCGAACACTGAAGCTTTCTTT.

This clone was observed a handful of times. The chain links TRBV2 to TRBJ1-6; weak D call: TRBD1 (6 bases). There are 17 residues in the CDR3. CDR1 is SNHLY, CDR2 FYNNEI, per germline. Deletions cut 2 bases from V and 6 bases from J, with 17 bases between. In nucleotides, the CDR3 is TGTGCCAGCAGTGAAATTCACAGGGCAGGGCTTAATTCACCCCTCCACTTT. Translating it yields CASSEIHRAGLNSPLHF.

The rearrangement joins TRBV5-1 to TRBJ2-3; 11 bases map to TRBD2. CDR1 is SGHRS and CDR2 is YFSETQ in the germline V gene. The CDR3 has 16 amino acids. The trim removed 3 bases at V and 4 bases at J, leaving 7 bases unmatched. The CDR3 coding sequence is TGCGCCAGCAGCTCACAGGGTAGCGGGGGGGCAGATACGCAGTATTTT. Amino acid sequence: CASSSQGSGGADTQYF.

This clone was found a few times. The CDR3: CASSLDGDYSNQPQHF. CDR3 in DNA: TGCGCCAGCAGCTTGGATGGAGACTATAGCAATCAGCCCCAGCATTTT. The V call is TRBV5-1, the J call TRBJ1-5; D is unresolved. Germline values: CDR1 SGHRS, CDR2 YFSETQ. V gave up 0 bases and J gave up 0 bases, with 10 bases separating them. CDR3 size: 16 residues.

J is TRBJ1-5 and V is TRBV5-1; 7 bases match TRBD1. Germline V gene lookup returns CDR1 SGHRS and CDR2 YFSETQ. The CDR3 has 19 amino acids. V was clipped by 0 bases and J by 6 bases; unmatched bases: 18. The CDR3 nucleotides are TGCGCCAGCAGCTTGGACCCCCCAGCCGGGCAGGGGGTAGGTCAGCCCCAGCATTTT. It encodes CASSLDPPAGQGVGQPQHF.

This chain connects TRBV6-5 to TRBJ2-5; 7 bases align to TRBD2. In germline, CDR1 is MNHEY, CDR2 SVGAGI. J was trimmed by 5 bases and V by 5 bases; bases with no gene match: 5. The CDR3 has 13 amino acids. Written as DNA, the CDR3 is TGTGCCAGCAGTACCAGCGGGGAGGAGACCCAGTACTTC. Amino acids: CASSTSGEETQYF.

This clone was recorded only once. The CDR3 region is CASSHGQGVRGAEQYF. The CDR3 DNA is TGTGCCAGCAGCCATGGACAGGGGGTTCGGGGCGCCGAGCAGTACTTC. The chain uses TRBV7-2 and TRBJ2-7; 10 bases map to TRBD1. V lost 5 bases to trimming and J lost 6 bases; unmatched junction nucleotides: 13. Germline V gene lookup returns CDR1 SGHTA and CDR2 FQGNSA. This CDR3 spans 16 amino acids.

The chain carries TRBV7-9 and TRBJ2-2, with D perhaps TRBD2 (5 bases). This CDR3 is 13 amino acids long. Germline V lookup: CDR1 SEHNR, CDR2 FQNEAQ (reference sequence). Trimming pared 7 bases from V and 0 bases from J, leaving 6 bases between. CDR3 bases: TGTGCCAGCACGGGGTCGAACACCGGGGAGCTGTTTTTT. Translated, it gives CASTGSNTGELFF. Full variable domain (missing parts from reference TRBV7-9 and TRBJ2-2): DTGVSQNPRHKITKRGQNVTFRCDPISEHNRLYWYRQTLGQGPEFLTYFQNEAQLEKSRLLSDRFSAERPKGSFSTLEIQRTEQGDSAMYLCASTGSNTGELFFGEGSRLTVL.

This clone appeared many times. The chain joins TRBV18 to TRBJ2-1; D remains unclear. There are 13 residues in the CDR3. Germline V gene sequence: CDR1 KGHSH, CDR2 LQKENI. V lost 3 bases, J lost 9 bases, and 12 bases lay in between. In DNA, the CDR3 is TGTGCCAGCTCACCCCAGAGTCTCAGTGAGCAGTTCTTC. It specifies CASSPQSLSEQFF.

The chain combines TRBV6-1 with TRBJ2-5; D may be TRBD1 or TRBD2 (6 bases each). This CDR3 is built from 13 residues. Germline-derived CDR1 and CDR2 are MNHNS and SASEGT. With 11 bases removed from V and 5 bases from J, the gap between germline ends came to 18 bases. CDR3 residues: CASTRGVGETQYF. DNA for the CDR3: TGTGCCTCTACGAGGGGGGTAGGGGAGACCCAGTACTTC.

This rearrangement joins TRBV6-1 to TRBJ2-5, with D perhaps TRBD2 (6 bases). This CDR3 region has 14 residues. CDR1 is MNHNS, CDR2 SASEGT, per germline. V was clipped by 3 bases and J by 5 bases, with 13 bases between them. In DNA form, the CDR3 reads TGTGCCAGCAGTGACGGCACACGGGGGGAGACCCAGTACTTC. It codes for CASSDGTRGETQYF.

This clone was found a few times. The chain couples TRBV18 to TRBJ1-2; weak D call: TRBD1 (5 bases). Germline V CDR1 and CDR2: KGHSH, LQKENI. There are 14 residues in the CDR3. Trimming stripped 6 bases from V and 3 bases from J, with 14 bases between. CDR3 DNA sequence: TGTGCCAGCTCGCAGGGTGTTGGGCACTATGGCTACACCTTC. Its protein is CASSQGVGHYGYTF.

The V gene is TRBV5-6, the J gene TRBJ2-5, with no clear D. The DNA end is more similar to TRBJ2-7, so the J call may be wrong. This CDR3 is built from 14 residues. Looked up from germline, CDR1 is SGHDT and CDR2 is YYEEEE. The CDR3 coding sequence is TGTGCCAGCAGCTTGGAGGTGGGCCACTACGAGCAGTACTTC. Residues: CASSLEVGHYEQYF.

The rearrangement joins TRBV6-5 to TRBJ1-4, with D possibly TRBD1 on 5 matching bases. Trimming pared 3 bases from V and 4 bases from J, leaving 15 bases between. This CDR3 is built from 16 residues. Germline loops: CDR1 MNHEY, CDR2 SVGAGI. The CDR3 DNA is TGTGCCAGCAGTTATCGGCCCGGGACCGGTAATGAAAAACTGTTTTTT. It encodes CASSYRPGTGNEKLFF.